One and the same sample provided the 22 T cell receptor beta chains below, sequenced in a study of technical replicates of blood from several donors. The method was immunoSEQ multiplex PCR; TCRdb's version includes in-frame clones alone and lacks a portion of them. The data hold approximately 99,000 clones, with approximately 95% observed a single time. The sample comprised T cells isolated from PBMCs. The receptor set was obtained from a human donor in good health.

The chain recombines TRBV19 with TRBJ2-1, with TRBD2 as a possible D gene (5 bases). Trimming pared 7 bases from V and 8 bases from J, leaving 18 bases between. This CDR3 has 14 residues. Germline-derived CDR1 and CDR2 are LNHDA and SQIVND (reference sequence). Written as DNA, the CDR3 is TGTGCCAGTACCCCGGTGGGAACTAGTCATGAGCAGTTCTTC. It is translated as CASTPVGTSHEQFF.

V is TRBV7-2 and J is TRBJ1-1; 7 bases agree with TRBD1. Germline V gives CDR1 SGHTA, CDR2 FQGNSA. The length of the CDR3 is 14 residues. The ends lost 5 bases at V and 7 bases at J; junction bases unmatched: 10. CDR3 coding DNA: TGTGCCAGCAGCAAGCCAACAGGGGTTGGTGAAGCTTTCTTT. Its protein product is CASSKPTGVGEAFF.

The V and J genes are TRBV28 and TRBJ2-7; 9 bases match TRBD2. V lost 6 bases, J lost 5 bases, and 11 bases stayed unmatched. The V gene's germline CDR1 is MDHEN and CDR2 SYDVKM. The CDR3 is 15 residues long. The DNA for the CDR3 is TGTGCCAGCAGCCCCCGTTCGAAGCGGGAGGACGAGCAGTACTTC. It specifies CASSPRSKREDEQYF.

The chain employs TRBV29-1 and TRBJ2-2; a weak D match, TRBD1 (6 bases). CDR3 length: 13 amino acids. From germline, CDR1 is SQVTM and CDR2 ANQGSEA. V was pared by 3 bases and J by 3 bases, with 8 bases between. The chain's CDR3 is CSVDKGDTGELFF. DNA for the CDR3: TGCAGCGTTGATAAGGGGGACACCGGGGAGCTGTTTTTT.

The chain is built from TRBV28 and TRBJ1-1, with 9 bases identical to TRBD1. V shed 6 bases and J 4 bases; nucleotides not matched to a gene: 9. Germline CDR1 MDHEN, CDR2 SYDVKM. The CDR3 extends over 15 amino acids. CDR3 sequence reads: CASSHRDRVFTEAFF. The CDR3 DNA reads TGTGCCAGCAGCCACCGGGACAGGGTTTTCACTGAAGCTTTCTTT.

The chain uses TRBV7-2 and TRBJ2-2, with 9 bases matching TRBD1. There are 15 residues in the CDR3. CDR1 and CDR2 from the germline V gene are SGHTA and FQGNSA. V lost 4 bases, J lost 6 bases, and 6 bases stayed unmatched. For the CDR3, the DNA is TGTGCCAGCAGCTGGACAGGGGATTATGCCGGGGAGCTGTTTTTT. The encoded protein is CASSWTGDYAGELFF. The whole variable domain, filled in from reference TRBV7-2 and TRBJ2-2, reads GAGVSQSPSNKVTEKGKDVELRCDPISGHTALYWYRQSLGQGLEFLIYFQGNSAPDKSGLPSDRFSAERTGGSVSTLTIQRTQQEDSAVYLCASSWTGDYAGELFFGEGSRLTVL.

This clone was picked up many times. The CDR3 sequence is CASSPRDYTAKNIQYF. The CDR3 nucleotides are TGTGCCAGCAGCCCCCGGGACTATACAGCCAAAAACATTCAGTACTTC. The rearrangement joins TRBV11-2 to TRBJ2-4; TRBD2 matches at 7 bases. The CDR3 covers 16 residues. The germline CDR1 and CDR2 sequences are SGHAT and FQNNGV. J was trimmed by 0 bases and V by 5 bases; bases with no gene match: 7.

The chain recombines TRBV19 with TRBJ1-5; 9 bases are a match to TRBD1. In germline, CDR1 is LNHDA, CDR2 SQIVND (reference sequence). This CDR3 spans 18 amino acids. Germline trimming cut 6 bases from V and 0 bases from J; bases unmatched to any gene: 12. This CDR3 is CASRPPGQGWYSNQPQHF. The CDR3 coding sequence is TGTGCCAGTAGACCCCCGGGACAGGGCTGGTATAGCAATCAGCCCCAGCATTTT.

Concerning this clone: The junction differs from germline at one of its ends, possibly a read error. The chain employs TRBV11-3 and TRBJ2-7; TRBD1 agrees at 7 bases. In germline, CDR1 is SGHNT, CDR2 YENEEA. The CDR3 totals 13 residues. The CDR3 DNA reads TGTGCCAACAGCCCCTACAGGGGTGGCGAGCAGTACTTC. This encodes CANSPYRGGEQYF.

V usage is TRBV6-1 and J usage is TRBJ2-2; D unclear. The CDR3 is 14 residues long. Germline loops: CDR1 MNHNS, CDR2 SASEGT. Trimming cost V 8 bases and J 2 bases, with 12 bases left between them. The CDR3 bases are TGTGCCAGCGCCCGACTCTCAAACACCGGGGAGCTGTTTTTT. This codes for CASARLSNTGELFF.

This clone was seen just once. The junction shows a germline mismatch at one end, possibly a read error. This chain links TRBV5-1 with TRBJ2-1; D perhaps matches TRBD1 (6 bases). The CDR3 consists of 14 residues. CDR1 and CDR2 from the germline V gene are SGHRS and YFSETQ. DNA for the CDR3: TGCACCAGCAGGCCGGGACATACATACAATGAGCAGTTCTTC. This translates into CTSRPGHTYNEQFF.

The chain couples TRBV5-1 to TRBJ2-1; 7 positions match TRBD1. The CDR3 spans 15 residues. Germline CDR1 is SGHRS and CDR2 is YFSETQ. Trimming removed 0 bases from V and 2 bases from J; junction bases left unmatched: 2. The CDR3 protein is CASSLVQGAYNEQFF. For the CDR3, the DNA is TGCGCCAGCAGCTTGGTTCAGGGGGCCTACAATGAGCAGTTCTTC.

This chain uses TRBV4-1 with TRBJ2-1; tentative D call: TRBD2 (5 bases). There are 16 residues in the CDR3. Germline V lookup: CDR1 MGHRA, CDR2 YSYEKL. V lost 5 bases to trimming and J lost 0 bases, with 14 bases between them. CDR3 in DNA: TGCGCCAGCAGCTCTCCCGTACTAGACTCCTACAATGAGCAGTTCTTC. Translated, it gives CASSSPVLDSYNEQFF.

This chain uses TRBV19 with TRBJ1-2; TRBD1 aligns across 7 bases. This CDR3 region has 17 residues. The germline CDR1 and CDR2 sequences are LNHDA and SQIVND (reference sequence). V shed 4 bases, J shed 2 bases, and the junction held 13 bases outside the gene matches. The CDR3 DNA reads as TGTGCCAGTAGTAACTCGCACGGAGTAGGGGGCAACTATGGCTACACCTTC. The encoded protein is CASSNSHGVGGNYGYTF. Complete variable domain (other parts from reference TRBV19 and TRBJ1-2): DGGITQSPKYLFRKEGQNVTLSCEQNLNHDAMYWYRQDPGQGLRLIYYSQIVNDFQKGDIAEGYSVSREKKESFPLTVTSAQKNPTAFYLCASSNSHGVGGNYGYTFGSGTRLTVV.

This clone occurred once. The J gene is TRBJ2-1, the V gene TRBV12-5; TRBD1 aligns across 8 bases. The CDR3 length is 15 residues. V was clipped by 4 bases and J by 6 bases; unmatched bases: 8. CDR1 and CDR2 from the germline V gene are LGHNT and FRNRAP. CDR3 DNA: TGTGCTAGTGGTTCCCCCGGACAGGGATCCAATGAGCAGTTCTTC. Protein product: CASGSPGQGSNEQFF.

The chain combines TRBV6-1 with TRBJ1-1, with D maybe TRBD1 (5 bases). V was trimmed by 3 bases and J by 6 bases, leaving 14 bases between them. Germline V gene sequence: CDR1 MNHNS, CDR2 SASEGT. The CDR3 sequence is 14 residues long. The CDR3 spells CASSDIRAGSEAFF. The CDR3 nucleotides read TGTGCCAGCAGTGACATCAGGGCTGGGTCTGAAGCTTTCTTT.

The rearrangement joins TRBV2 to TRBJ1-2; D not resolved. V shed 2 bases and J shed 2 bases, with 9 bases lying between them. Germline loops: CDR1 SNHLY, CDR2 FYNNEI. The CDR3 length is 14 residues. The DNA for the CDR3 is TGTGCCAGCAGTGAATTAGATTCAAACTATGGCTACACCTTC. Protein: CASSELDSNYGYTF.

The chain links TRBV28 to TRBJ2-5; D may be TRBD1 (5 bases). This CDR3 has 13 residues. Trimming shortened V by 3 bases and J by 4 bases, and 9 bases separated the two germline ends. Germline loops: CDR1 MDHEN, CDR2 SYDVKM. Here the CDR3 reads CASSFLQGETQYF. For the CDR3, the DNA is TGTGCCAGCAGTTTTCTCCAGGGAGAGACCCAGTACTTC.

This chain connects TRBV5-1 to TRBJ2-5; maybe TRBD2 (6 bases). The CDR3 length is 15 residues. Germline loops: CDR1 SGHRS, CDR2 YFSETQ. V was trimmed by 2 bases and J by 5 bases, leaving 16 bases between them. The chain's CDR3 is CASSFLGSGEETQYF. CDR3 DNA sequence: TGCGCCAGCAGCTTCCTCGGGAGTGGTGAGGAGACCCAGTACTTC. Full variable domain (outside the CDR3, taken from reference TRBV5-1 and TRBJ2-5): KAGVTQTPRYLIKTRGQQVTLSCSPISGHRSVSWYQQTPGQGLQFLFEYFSETQRNKGNFPGRFSGRQFSNSRSEMNVSTLELGDSALYLCASSFLGSGEETQYFGPGTRLLVL.

The chain uses TRBV2 and TRBJ2-5; D is undetermined. The V and J ends lost 4 bases and 4 bases respectively, with 16 bases between them. This CDR3 has 15 amino acids. Per the germline V gene, CDR1 is SNHLY and CDR2 is FYNNEI. The CDR3 sequence: CASSVPEVARETQYF. CDR3 coding DNA: TGTGCCAGCAGTGTTCCAGAGGTGGCGCGAGAGACCCAGTACTTC.

The V gene is TRBV15, the J gene TRBJ2-3; D is uncertain. The V gene's germline CDR1 is LNHNV and CDR2 YYDKDF (reference sequence). V was shortened by 0 bases and J by 1 base, with 5 bases between the two germline ends. This CDR3 spans 14 amino acids. The CDR3 DNA is TGTGCCACCAGCAGAGATACAGGCACAGATACGCAGTATTTT. It translates to CATSRDTGTDTQYF. Full variable domain (missing parts from reference TRBV15 and TRBJ2-3): DAMVIQNPRYQVTQFGKPVTLSCSQTLNHNVMYWYQQKSSQAPKLLFHYYDKDFNNEADTPDNFQSRRPNTSFCFLDIRSPGLGDTAMYLCATSRDTGTDTQYFGPGTRLTVL.

This clone was found a few times. The chain carries TRBV15 and TRBJ1-1, with D possibly being TRBD1 (5 bases). The CDR3 consists of 14 residues. Germline lookup yields CDR1 LNHNV and CDR2 YYDKDF (reference sequence). Between the trimmed V and J ends, which lost 0 bases and 3 bases, there was a span of 8 bases. CDR3: CATSRDRVDTEAFF. CDR3 nucleotides: TGTGCCACCAGCAGAGACAGGGTGGACACTGAAGCTTTCTTT. Combining the CDR3 with reference TRBV15 and TRBJ1-1 gives the whole variable domain DAMVIQNPRYQVTQFGKPVTLSCSQTLNHNVMYWYQQKSSQAPKLLFHYYDKDFNNEADTPDNFQSRRPNTSFCFLDIRSPGLGDTAMYLCATSRDRVDTEAFFGQGTRLTVV.